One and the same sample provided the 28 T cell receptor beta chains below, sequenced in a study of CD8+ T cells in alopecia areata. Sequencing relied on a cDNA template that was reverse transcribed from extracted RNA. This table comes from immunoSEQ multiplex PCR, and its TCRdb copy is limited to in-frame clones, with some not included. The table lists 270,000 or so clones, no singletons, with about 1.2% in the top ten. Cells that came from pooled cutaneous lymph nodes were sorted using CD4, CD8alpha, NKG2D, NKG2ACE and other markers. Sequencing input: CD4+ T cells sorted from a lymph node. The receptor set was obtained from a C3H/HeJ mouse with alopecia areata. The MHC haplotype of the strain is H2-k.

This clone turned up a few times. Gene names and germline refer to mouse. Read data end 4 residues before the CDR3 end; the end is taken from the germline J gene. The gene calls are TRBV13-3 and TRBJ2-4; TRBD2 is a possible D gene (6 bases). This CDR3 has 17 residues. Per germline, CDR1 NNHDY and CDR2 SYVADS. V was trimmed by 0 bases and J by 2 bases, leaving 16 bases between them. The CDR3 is CASSDAIWGAVQNTLYF. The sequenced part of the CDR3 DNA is TGTGCCAGCAGTGATGCCATCTGGGGCGCGGTTCAAAAC.

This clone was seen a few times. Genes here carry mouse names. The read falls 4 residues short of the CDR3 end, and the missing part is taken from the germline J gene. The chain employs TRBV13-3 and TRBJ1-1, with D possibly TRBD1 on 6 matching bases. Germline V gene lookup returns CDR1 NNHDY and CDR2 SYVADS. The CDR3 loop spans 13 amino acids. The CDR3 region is CASSDRGWTEVFF. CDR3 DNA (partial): TGTGCCAGCAGTGACAGGGGATGGACA.

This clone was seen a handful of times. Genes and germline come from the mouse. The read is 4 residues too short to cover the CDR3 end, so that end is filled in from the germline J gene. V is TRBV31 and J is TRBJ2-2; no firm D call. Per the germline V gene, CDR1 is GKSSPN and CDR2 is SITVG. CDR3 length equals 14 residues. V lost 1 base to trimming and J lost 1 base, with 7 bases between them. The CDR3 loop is CAWSRNLNTGQLYF. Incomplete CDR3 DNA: TGTGCCTGGAGTCGTAACTTAAACACCGGG.

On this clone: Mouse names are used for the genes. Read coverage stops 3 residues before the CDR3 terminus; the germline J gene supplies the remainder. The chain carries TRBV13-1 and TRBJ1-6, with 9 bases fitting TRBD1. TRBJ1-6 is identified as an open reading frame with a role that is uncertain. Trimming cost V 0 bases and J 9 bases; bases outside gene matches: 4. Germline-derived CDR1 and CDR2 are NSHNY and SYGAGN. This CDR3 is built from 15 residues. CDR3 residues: CASSDGTGVGSPLYF. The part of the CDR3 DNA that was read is TGTGCCAGCAGTGATGGGACAGGGGTGGGTTCGCCC.

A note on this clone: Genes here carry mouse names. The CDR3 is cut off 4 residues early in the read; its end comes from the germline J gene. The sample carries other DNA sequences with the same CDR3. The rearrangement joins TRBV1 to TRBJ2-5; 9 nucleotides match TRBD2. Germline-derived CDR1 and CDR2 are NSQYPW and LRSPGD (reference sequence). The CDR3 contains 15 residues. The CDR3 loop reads CTCSAEVGGRDTQYF. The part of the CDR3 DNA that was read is TGCACCTGCAGTGCAGAAGTGGGGGGGCGGGAC.

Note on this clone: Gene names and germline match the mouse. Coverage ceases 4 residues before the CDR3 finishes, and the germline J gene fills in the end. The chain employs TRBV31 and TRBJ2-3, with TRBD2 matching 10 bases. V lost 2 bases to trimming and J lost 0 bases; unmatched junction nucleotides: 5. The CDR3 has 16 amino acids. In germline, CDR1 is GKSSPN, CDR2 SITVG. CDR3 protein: CAWSGRTGGSAETLYF. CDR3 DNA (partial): TGTGCCTGGAGTGGACGGACTGGGGGTAGTGCAGAA.

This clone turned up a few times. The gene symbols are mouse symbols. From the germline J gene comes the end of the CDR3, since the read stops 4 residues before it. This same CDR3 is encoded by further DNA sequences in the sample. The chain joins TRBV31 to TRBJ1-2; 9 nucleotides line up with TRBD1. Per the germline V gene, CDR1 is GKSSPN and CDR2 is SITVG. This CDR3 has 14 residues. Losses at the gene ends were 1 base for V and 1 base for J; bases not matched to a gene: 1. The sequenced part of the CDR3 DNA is TGTGCCTGGAGTCGGGGACAGGGAAACTCC. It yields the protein CAWSRGQGNS. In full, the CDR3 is CAWSRGQGNSDYTF. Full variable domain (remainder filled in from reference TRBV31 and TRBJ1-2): AQTIHQWPVAEIKAVGSPLSLGCTIKGKSSPNLYWYWQATGGTLQQLFYSITVGQVESVVQLNLSASRPKDDQFILSTEKLLLSHSGFYLCAWSRGQGNSDYTFGSGTRLLVI.

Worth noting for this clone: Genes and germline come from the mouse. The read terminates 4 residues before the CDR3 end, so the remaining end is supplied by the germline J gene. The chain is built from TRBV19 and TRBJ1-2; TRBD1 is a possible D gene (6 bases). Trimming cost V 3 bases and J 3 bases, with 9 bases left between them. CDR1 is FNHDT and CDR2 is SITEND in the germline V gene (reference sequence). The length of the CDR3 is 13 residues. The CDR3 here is CASSTGQYSDYTF. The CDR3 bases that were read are TGTGCCAGCAGTACGGGACAATACTCC.

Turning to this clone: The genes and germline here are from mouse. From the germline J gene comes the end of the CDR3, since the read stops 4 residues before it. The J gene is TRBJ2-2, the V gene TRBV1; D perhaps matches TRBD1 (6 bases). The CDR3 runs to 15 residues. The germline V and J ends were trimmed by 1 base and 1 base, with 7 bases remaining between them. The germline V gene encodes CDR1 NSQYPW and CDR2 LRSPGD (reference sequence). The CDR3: CTCSAGGQNTGQLYF. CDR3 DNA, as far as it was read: TGCACCTGCAGTGCAGGGGGACAAAACACCGGG.

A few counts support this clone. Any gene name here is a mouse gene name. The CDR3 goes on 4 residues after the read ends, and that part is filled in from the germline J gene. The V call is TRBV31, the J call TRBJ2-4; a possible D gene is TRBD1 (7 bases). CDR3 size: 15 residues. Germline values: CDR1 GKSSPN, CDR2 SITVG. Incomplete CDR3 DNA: TGTGCCTGGAGTCTAGCCAGGGGGGTAGGGAAC. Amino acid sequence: CAWSLARGVGN. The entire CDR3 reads CAWSLARGVGNTLYF. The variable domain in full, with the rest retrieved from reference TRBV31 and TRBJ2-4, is AQTIHQWPVAEIKAVGSPLSLGCTIKGKSSPNLYWYWQATGGTLQQLFYSITVGQVESVVQLNLSASRPKDDQFILSTEKLLLSHSGFYLCAWSLARGVGNTLYFGAGTRLSVL.

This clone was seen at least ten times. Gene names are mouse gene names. The part of the CDR3 DNA that was read is TGCACCTGCAGTGCACTCCCTATATAT. Amino acid sequence: CTCSALPIY. The whole CDR3 is CTCSALPIYEQYF. The rearrangement joins TRBV1 to TRBJ2-7, with unresolved D. The read ends 4 residues early relative to the CDR3; the germline J gene fills the gap. The germline V gene has CDR1 NSQYPW and CDR2 LRSPGD (reference sequence). CDR3 length: 13 amino acids.

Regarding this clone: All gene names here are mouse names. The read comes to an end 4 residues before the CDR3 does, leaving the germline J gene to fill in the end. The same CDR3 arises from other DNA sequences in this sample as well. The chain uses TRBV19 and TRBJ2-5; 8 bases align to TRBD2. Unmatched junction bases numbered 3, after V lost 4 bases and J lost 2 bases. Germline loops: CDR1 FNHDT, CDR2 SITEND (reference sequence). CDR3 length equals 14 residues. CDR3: CASSPTGGQDTQYF. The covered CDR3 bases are TGTGCCAGCAGTCCAACTGGGGGCCAAGAC.

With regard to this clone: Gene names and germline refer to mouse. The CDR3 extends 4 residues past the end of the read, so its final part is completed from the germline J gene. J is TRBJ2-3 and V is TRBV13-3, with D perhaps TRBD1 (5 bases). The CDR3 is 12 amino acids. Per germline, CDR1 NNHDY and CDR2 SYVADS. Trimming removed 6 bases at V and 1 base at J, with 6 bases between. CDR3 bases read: TGTGCCAGCACCAGGGGTGCAGAA. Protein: CASTRGAE. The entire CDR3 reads CASTRGAETLYF.

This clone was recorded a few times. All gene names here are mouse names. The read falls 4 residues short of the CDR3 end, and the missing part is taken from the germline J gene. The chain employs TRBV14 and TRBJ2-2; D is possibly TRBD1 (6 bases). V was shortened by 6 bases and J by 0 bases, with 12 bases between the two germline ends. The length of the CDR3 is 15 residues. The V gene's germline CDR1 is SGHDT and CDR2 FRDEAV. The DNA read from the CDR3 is TGTGCCAGCACCCCACAGGGTGCAAACACCGGG. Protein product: CASTPQGANTG. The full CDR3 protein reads CASTPQGANTGQLYF.

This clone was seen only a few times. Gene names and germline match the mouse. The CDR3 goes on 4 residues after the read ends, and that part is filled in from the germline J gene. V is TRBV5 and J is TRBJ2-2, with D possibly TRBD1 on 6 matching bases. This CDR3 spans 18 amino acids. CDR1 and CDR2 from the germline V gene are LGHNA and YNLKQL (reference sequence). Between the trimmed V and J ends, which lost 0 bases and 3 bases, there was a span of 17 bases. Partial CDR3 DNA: TGTGCCAGCAGCCAAGACCCGGGGAAGGACAGAGACACCGGG. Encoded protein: CASSQDPGKDRDTG. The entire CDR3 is CASSQDPGKDRDTGQLYF.

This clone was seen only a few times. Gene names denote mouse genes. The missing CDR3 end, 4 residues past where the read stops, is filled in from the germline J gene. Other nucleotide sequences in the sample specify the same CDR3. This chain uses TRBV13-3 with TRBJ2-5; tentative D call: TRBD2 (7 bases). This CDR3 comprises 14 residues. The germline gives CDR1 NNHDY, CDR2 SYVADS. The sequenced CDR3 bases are TGTGCCAGCAGTGATCGTGGGGGGCGGGAC. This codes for CASSDRGGRD. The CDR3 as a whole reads CASSDRGGRDTQYF.

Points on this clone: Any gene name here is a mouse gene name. The CDR3 DNA, read in part, is TGTGCCAGCAGTGATGCAATGGGGGGGCGCTCCTAT. Translated: CASSDAMGGRSY. The CDR3 reads in full as CASSDAMGGRSYEQYF. This chain joins TRBV13-1 and TRBJ2-7; TRBD2 matches 9 bases. The read terminates 4 residues ahead of where the CDR3 ends, so the germline J gene completes it. V lost 0 bases to trimming and J lost 0 bases; unmatched junction nucleotides: 4. The CDR3 runs 16 residues. CDR1 is NSHNY and CDR2 is SYGAGN in the germline V gene.

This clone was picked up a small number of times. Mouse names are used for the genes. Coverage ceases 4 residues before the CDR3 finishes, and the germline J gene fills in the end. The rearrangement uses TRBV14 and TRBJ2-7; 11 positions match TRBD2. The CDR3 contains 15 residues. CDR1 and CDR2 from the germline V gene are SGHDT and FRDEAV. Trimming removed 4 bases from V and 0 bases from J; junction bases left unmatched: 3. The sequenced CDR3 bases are TGTGCCAGCAGTCCGACTGGGGGGGACTCCTAT. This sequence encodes CASSPTGGDSY. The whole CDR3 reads CASSPTGGDSYEQYF.

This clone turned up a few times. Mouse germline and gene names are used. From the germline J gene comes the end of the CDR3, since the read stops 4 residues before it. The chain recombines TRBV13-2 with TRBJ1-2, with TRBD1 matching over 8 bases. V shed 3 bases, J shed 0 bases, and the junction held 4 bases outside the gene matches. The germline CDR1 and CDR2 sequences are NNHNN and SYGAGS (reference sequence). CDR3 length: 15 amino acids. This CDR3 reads CASGGRTGPNSDYTF. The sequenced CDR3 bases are TGTGCCAGCGGTGGTCGGACAGGGCCAAACTCC.

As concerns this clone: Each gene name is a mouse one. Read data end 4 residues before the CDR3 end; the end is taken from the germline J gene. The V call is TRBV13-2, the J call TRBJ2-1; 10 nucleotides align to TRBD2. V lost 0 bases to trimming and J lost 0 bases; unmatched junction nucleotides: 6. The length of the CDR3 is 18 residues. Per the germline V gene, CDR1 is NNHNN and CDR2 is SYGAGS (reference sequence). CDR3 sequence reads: CASGDAAGGAYNYAEQFF. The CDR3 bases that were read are TGTGCCAGCGGTGATGCTGCTGGGGGGGCCTATAACTATGCT.

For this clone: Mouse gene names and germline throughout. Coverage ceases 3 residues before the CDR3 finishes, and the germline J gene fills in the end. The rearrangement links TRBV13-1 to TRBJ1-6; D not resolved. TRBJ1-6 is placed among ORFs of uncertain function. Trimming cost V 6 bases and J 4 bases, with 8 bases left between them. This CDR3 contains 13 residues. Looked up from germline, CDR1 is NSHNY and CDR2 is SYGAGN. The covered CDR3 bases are TGTGCCAGCAAAAGACAATATAATTCGCCC. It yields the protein CASKRQYNSP. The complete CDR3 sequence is CASKRQYNSPLYF.

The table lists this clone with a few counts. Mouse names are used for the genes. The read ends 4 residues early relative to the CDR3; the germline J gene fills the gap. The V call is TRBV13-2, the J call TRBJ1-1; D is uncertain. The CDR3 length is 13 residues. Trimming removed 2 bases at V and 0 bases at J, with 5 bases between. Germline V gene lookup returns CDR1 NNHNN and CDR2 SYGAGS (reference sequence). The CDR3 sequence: CASGERANTEVFF. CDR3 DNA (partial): TGTGCCAGCGGTGAGAGGGCAAACACA.

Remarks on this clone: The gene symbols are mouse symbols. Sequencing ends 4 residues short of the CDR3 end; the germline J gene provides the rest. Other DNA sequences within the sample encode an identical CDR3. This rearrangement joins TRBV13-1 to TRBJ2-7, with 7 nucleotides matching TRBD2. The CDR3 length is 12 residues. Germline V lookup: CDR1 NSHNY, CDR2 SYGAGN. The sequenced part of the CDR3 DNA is TGTGCCAGCAGTGTTGGGGGGTAT. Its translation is CASSVGGY. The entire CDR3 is CASSVGGYEQYF.

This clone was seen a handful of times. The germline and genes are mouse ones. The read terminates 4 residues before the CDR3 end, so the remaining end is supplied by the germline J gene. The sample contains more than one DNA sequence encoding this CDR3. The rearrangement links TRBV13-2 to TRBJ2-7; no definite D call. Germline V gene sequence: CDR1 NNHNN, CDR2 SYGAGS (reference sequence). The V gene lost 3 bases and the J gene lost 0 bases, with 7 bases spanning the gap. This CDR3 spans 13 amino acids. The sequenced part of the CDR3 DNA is TGTGCCAGCGGTGGACAAAGCTCCTAT. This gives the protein CASGGQSSY. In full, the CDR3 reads CASGGQSSYEQYF.

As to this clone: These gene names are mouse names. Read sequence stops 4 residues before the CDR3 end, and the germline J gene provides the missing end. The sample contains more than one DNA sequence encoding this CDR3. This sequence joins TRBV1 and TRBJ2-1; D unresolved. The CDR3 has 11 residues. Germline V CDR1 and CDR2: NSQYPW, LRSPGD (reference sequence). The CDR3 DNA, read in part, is TGCACCTGCAGTGCCAAAGCT. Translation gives CTCSAKA. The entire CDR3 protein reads CTCSAKAEQFF.

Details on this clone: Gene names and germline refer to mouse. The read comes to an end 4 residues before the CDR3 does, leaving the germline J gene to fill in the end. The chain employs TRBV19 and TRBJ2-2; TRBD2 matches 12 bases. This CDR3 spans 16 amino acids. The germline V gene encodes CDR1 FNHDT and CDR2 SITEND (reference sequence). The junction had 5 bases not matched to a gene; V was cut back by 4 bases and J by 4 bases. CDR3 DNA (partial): TGTGCCAGCAGTTCCCGACTGGGGGGGCCCACCGGG. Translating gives CASSSRLGGPTG. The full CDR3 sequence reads CASSSRLGGPTGQLYF. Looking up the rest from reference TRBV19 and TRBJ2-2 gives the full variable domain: GGIITQTPKFLIGQEGQKLTLKCQQNFNHDTMYWYRQDSGKGLRLIYYSITENDLQKGDLSEGYDASREKKSSFSLTVTSAQKNEMAVFLCASSSRLGGPTGQLYFGEGSKLTVL.

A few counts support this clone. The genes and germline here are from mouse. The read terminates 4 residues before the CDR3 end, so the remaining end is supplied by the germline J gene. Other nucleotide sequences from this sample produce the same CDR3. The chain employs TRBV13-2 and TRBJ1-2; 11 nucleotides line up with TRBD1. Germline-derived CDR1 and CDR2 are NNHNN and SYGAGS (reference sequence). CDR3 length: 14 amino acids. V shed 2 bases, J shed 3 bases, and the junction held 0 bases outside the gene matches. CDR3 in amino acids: CASGEGQGDSDYTF. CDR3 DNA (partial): TGTGCCAGCGGTGAGGGACAGGGGGACTCC.

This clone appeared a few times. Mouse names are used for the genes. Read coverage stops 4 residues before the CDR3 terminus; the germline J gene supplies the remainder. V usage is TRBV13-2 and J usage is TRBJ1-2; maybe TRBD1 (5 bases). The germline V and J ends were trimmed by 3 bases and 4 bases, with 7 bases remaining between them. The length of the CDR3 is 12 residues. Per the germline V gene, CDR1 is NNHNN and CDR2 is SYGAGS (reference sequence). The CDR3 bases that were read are TGTGCCAGCGGTGGCAGGGTCTCC. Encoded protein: CASGGRVS. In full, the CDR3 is CASGGRVSDYTF.